These 20 T cell receptor beta chains share one sample of origin, sequenced in a study of CD8 T cells in Susac syndrome. Random hexamers were used to reverse transcribe an amount of 0.5 to 1 ug RNA. From the immunoSEQ multiplex PCR reads, TCRdb called clonotypes with MiXCR, one entry per CDR3 protein. The table shows over 150,000 distinct CDR3 sequences, with about 96% occurring only once. Sequencing was performed on CD4+ T cells from PBMCs. The receptor set was obtained from a human donor with Susac syndrome.

This rearrangement joins TRBV29-1 to TRBJ2-2; TRBD1 is a possible D gene (5 bases). V was cut by 3 bases and J by 2 bases, with 10 bases left in between. The CDR3 totals 14 residues. CDR1 and CDR2 from the germline V gene are SQVTM and ANQGSEA. In nucleotides, the CDR3 is TGCAGCGTTGATGGGGCAGCCAACACCGGGGAGCTGTTTTTT. Translated, it gives CSVDGAANTGELFF.

V gene TRBV9 combines with J gene TRBJ2-7, with TRBD1 matching 7 bases. V was clipped by 7 bases and J by 5 bases; unmatched bases: 15. CDR1 and CDR2 (germline): SGDLS, YYNGEE. This CDR3 contains 15 residues. In DNA, the CDR3 is TGTGCCAGCGGCCTAAGGACAGGTGTTTTAGACGAGCAGTACTTC. Its protein product is CASGLRTGVLDEQYF.

In this sample, this clonotype turned up a few times. J is TRBJ2-1 and V is TRBV5-4, with D perhaps matching TRBD2 (5 bases). This CDR3 is 14 amino acids long. The V gene lost 0 bases and the J gene lost 5 bases, with 9 bases spanning the gap. The germline gives CDR1 SGHNT, CDR2 YYREEE (reference sequence). The DNA for the CDR3 is TGTGCCAGCAGCTTGGATAGCGACCACAATGAGCAGTTCTTC. Protein: CASSLDSDHNEQFF.

This clonotype appeared a single time. The V and J genes are TRBV6-2 or TRBV6-3 and TRBJ2-7; unclear D gene. The germline V gene encodes CDR1 MNHEY and CDR2 SVGEGT. This CDR3 is built from 13 residues. V was trimmed by 0 bases and J by 3 bases, leaving 6 bases between them. CDR3: CASSYSKGYEQYV. The CDR3 DNA is TGTGCCAGCAGTTACTCGAAAGGCTACGAGCAGTACGTC.

This chain links TRBV4-2 with TRBJ1-2; D unresolved. Per germline, CDR1 LGHNA and CDR2 YNFKEQ. CDR3 length: 14 amino acids. Trimming stripped 1 base from V and 3 bases from J, with 9 bases between. CDR3 amino acids: CASSQGTDHYGYTF. In DNA, the CDR3 is TGTGCCAGCAGCCAAGGAACGGACCACTATGGCTACACCTTC.

This chain joins TRBV12-3 or TRBV12-4 and TRBJ2-2; D is possibly TRBD1 (6 bases). This CDR3 has 16 amino acids. The V gene lost 3 bases and the J gene lost 0 bases, with 11 bases spanning the gap. CDR3: CASSLGTPANTGELFF. The DNA for the CDR3 is TGTGCCAGCAGTTTGGGGACACCCGCGAACACCGGGGAGCTGTTTTTT.

V is TRBV6-2 or TRBV6-3 and J is TRBJ2-1; TRBD2 agrees at 15 bases. J gave up 8 bases and V 5 bases, and 4 bases lay outside the gene matches. The CDR3 length is 15 residues. Germline V gene sequence: CDR1 MNHEY, CDR2 SVGEGT. CDR3 loop: CASSTGTSGRYEQFF. CDR3 bases: TGTGCCAGCAGTACTGGGACTAGCGGGAGGTATGAGCAGTTCTTC.

The CDR3 sequence: CATSRDSDRFMQPQHF. The CDR3 nucleotides are TGTGCCACCAGCAGAGATTCCGACAGGTTTATGCAGCCCCAGCATTTT. V and J are TRBV15 and TRBJ1-5, with D tentatively TRBD1 (6 bases). Germline assignment: CDR1 LNHNV and CDR2 YYDKDF (reference sequence). The CDR3 loop spans 16 amino acids. Trimming cost V 0 bases and J 7 bases, with 16 bases left between them.

For the CDR3, the DNA is TGTGCCAGCACCTTTGACATGAACACTGAAGCTTTCTTT. Translation gives CASTFDMNTEAFF. V usage is TRBV5-6 and J usage is TRBJ1-1, with D uncertain. V was shortened by 6 bases and J by 0 bases, with 9 bases between the two germline ends. The CDR3 is 13 residues long. Germline CDR1 and CDR2: SGHDT and YYEEEE.

This clonotype was counted only a few times. The chain combines TRBV7-8 with TRBJ2-5; D tentatively reads TRBD1 or TRBD2 (5 bases each). The germline gives CDR1 SGHVS, CDR2 FQNEAQ. The CDR3 extends over 13 amino acids. The V end was cut by 5 bases, the J end by 2 bases, with 9 bases between. The CDR3 spells CASSRDRQETQYF. CDR3 DNA sequence: TGTGCCAGCAGCCGGGACCGACAAGAGACCCAGTACTTC.

This chain links TRBV29-1 with TRBJ2-3, with D perhaps matching TRBD2 (6 bases). The germline V gene has CDR1 SQVTM and CDR2 ANQGSEA. CDR3 size: 13 residues. The V end lost 4 bases, the J end lost 0 bases, and 8 bases lay between the germline ends. The CDR3 protein is CSVGRDSTDTQYF. In DNA form, the CDR3 reads TGCAGCGTTGGGCGGGATAGCACAGATACGCAGTATTTT.

The rearrangement uses TRBV2 and TRBJ2-1; D possibly corresponds to TRBD2 (6 bases). The CDR3 totals 14 residues. The ends were cut back, 4 bases at V and 12 bases at J, with 19 bases in the middle. Germline CDR1 and CDR2: SNHLY and FYNNEI. The CDR3 sequence: CASSVGETGTSQFF. The CDR3 bases are TGTGCCAGCAGTGTGGGGGAGACCGGGACTTCGCAGTTCTTC.

This chain joins TRBV20-1 and TRBJ1-1; 10 nucleotides align to TRBD1. Germline V gene lookup returns CDR1 DFQATT and CDR2 SNEGSKA (reference sequence). V was pared by 3 bases and J by 4 bases, with 11 bases of the junction left unmatched. The CDR3 is 16 amino acids. The CDR3 nucleotides are TGCAGTGCTAGCCTAGTGACAGGGGGCTCTGTCACTGAAGCTTTCTTT. It is translated as CSASLVTGGSVTEAFF.

The V call is TRBV10-2, the J call TRBJ2-6; possibly TRBD1 for D (6 bases). The CDR3 has 15 amino acids. CDR1 is WSHSY and CDR2 is SAAADI in the germline V gene. The V gene lost 6 bases and the J gene lost 3 bases, with 12 bases spanning the gap. This CDR3 reads CASSPGGGGANVLTF. The CDR3 DNA reads as TGCGCCAGCAGCCCTGGGGGCGGTGGGGCCAACGTCCTGACTTTC.

This chain uses TRBV28 with TRBJ2-7; weak D call: TRBD1 (5 bases). Deletions cut 4 bases from V and 3 bases from J, with 16 bases between. Germline CDR1 MDHEN, CDR2 SYDVKM. CDR3 size: 15 residues. In DNA form, the CDR3 reads TGTGCCAGCAGTTCCTCTGGGGCGTCCTACTACGAGCAGTACGTC. It translates to CASSSSGASYYEQYV.

This clonotype was detected only once. This chain joins TRBV3-1 and TRBJ2-3; D ambiguous. Germline lookup yields CDR1 LGHDT and CDR2 YNNKEL (reference sequence). This CDR3 comprises 15 residues. V dropped 4 bases and J dropped 2 bases, with 13 bases sitting between them. CDR3 nucleotide sequence: TGTGCCAGCAGCCCACTGGCGAAAGTCACAGATACGCAGTATTTT. This sequence encodes CASSPLAKVTDTQYF.

The chain recombines TRBV27 with TRBJ1-1; D might be TRBD1 (6 bases). The CDR3 loop spans 13 amino acids. Trimming removed 6 bases at V and 5 bases at J, with 13 bases between. Germline CDR1 is MNHEY and CDR2 is SMNVEV (reference sequence). Here the CDR3 DNA reads TGTGCCAGCAGGGGAGACAGGTGGACTGAAGCTTTCTTT. Translation: CASRGDRWTEAFF.

The rearrangement joins TRBV11-2 to TRBJ2-3; D is ambiguous. The CDR3 has 14 residues. Trimming pared 5 bases from V and 6 bases from J, leaving 15 bases between. The V gene's germline CDR1 is SGHAT and CDR2 FQNNGV. The CDR3 protein is CASSPGPSSDTQYF. The CDR3 nucleotides read TGTGCCAGCAGCCCCGGACCTTCTTCGGATACGCAGTATTTT.

This chain uses TRBV9 with TRBJ1-2, with D possibly being TRBD1 (6 bases). The CDR3 has 14 residues. Trimming took 0 bases from V and 4 from J, leaving 10 bases between them. Germline V lookup: CDR1 SGDLS, CDR2 YYNGEE. The CDR3 coding sequence is TGTGCCAGCAGCGTAGATCAGGGGCCCTATGGCTACACCTTC. Its translation is CASSVDQGPYGYTF.

The chain carries TRBV29-1 and TRBJ1-1; no firm D call. The CDR3 totals 13 residues. V was shortened by 4 bases and J by 0 bases, with 9 bases between the two germline ends. Germline loops: CDR1 SQVTM, CDR2 ANQGSEA. DNA for the CDR3: TGCAGCGTTGGAGAGCTACTGAACACTGAAGCTTTCTTT. Protein sequence: CSVGELLNTEAFF.